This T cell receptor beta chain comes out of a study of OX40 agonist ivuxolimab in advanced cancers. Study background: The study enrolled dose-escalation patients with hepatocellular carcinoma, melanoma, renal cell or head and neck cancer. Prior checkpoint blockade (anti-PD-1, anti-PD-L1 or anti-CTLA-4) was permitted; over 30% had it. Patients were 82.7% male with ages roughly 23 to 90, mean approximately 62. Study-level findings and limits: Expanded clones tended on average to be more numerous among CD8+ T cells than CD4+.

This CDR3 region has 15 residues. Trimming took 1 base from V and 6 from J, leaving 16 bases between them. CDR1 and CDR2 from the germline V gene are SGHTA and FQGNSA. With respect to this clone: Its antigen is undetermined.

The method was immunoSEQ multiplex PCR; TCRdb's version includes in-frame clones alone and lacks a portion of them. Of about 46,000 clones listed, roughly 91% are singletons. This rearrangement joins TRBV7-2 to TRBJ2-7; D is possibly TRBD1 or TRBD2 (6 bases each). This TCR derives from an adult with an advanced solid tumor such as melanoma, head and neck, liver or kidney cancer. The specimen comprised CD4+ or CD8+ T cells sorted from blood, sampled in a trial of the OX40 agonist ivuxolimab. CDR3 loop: CASSLVGGLAVEQYF. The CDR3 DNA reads TGTGCCAGCAGCTTAGTAGGGGGACTGGCCGTCGAGCAGTACTTC.